These T cell receptor beta chains were read from a single sample in a study of T-cell memory formation after mild COVID-19. TCRdb processed the 5' RACE reads anew with MiXCR; each CDR3 protein has one entry. The sample lists 250,000 to 300,000 distinct CDR3 sequences, about a sixth occurring once. Sequenced sample: PBMCs or a T cell subset sorted from them (not recorded which). These receptors were collected from a man aged 18 to 35 who had mild COVID-19 (a few samples of this study predate the infection). Cell type and time point are not known. Each CDR3 is given with its conserved first and last residue. Fields, in order: D gene, clone size, CDR3 length, V gene, J gene, CDR3 DNA, CDR3 protein. D genes are given only for firm matches. Size values are once, few and many counts, or a class for expanded clones, and some rows have none.

TRBD1	few	15	TRBV7-8	TRBJ2-2	TGTGCCAGCAGAGCAGGGACAGGGAACACCGGGGAGCTGTTTTTT	CASRAGTGNTGELFF
.	.	13	TRBV29-1	TRBJ2-3	TGCAGCGTTGAGACCCTACTCACAGATACGCAGTATTTT	CSVETLLTDTQYF
.	few	15	TRBV4-1	TRBJ2-7	TGCGCCAGCAGCCAAGATGGCAGGCCCCAGCGCGAGCAGTACTTC	CASSQDGRPQREQYF
.	few	13	TRBV24-1	TRBJ2-7	TGTGCCACCAGTCTAACATACTCCTACGAGCAGTACTTC	CATSLTYSYEQYF
.	few	16	TRBV4-2	TRBJ1-2	TGTGCCAGCAGCCACTTACAGGGCACCCCATCCTATGGCTACACCTTC	CASSHLQGTPSYGYTF
.	few	13	TRBV10-3	TRBJ2-4	TGTGCCACTACAGGGGAGGGCGGGAACATTCAGTACTTC	CATTGEGGNIQYF
.	.	12	TRBV25-1	TRBJ2-3	TGTGCCAGCAGTTCAGGGCCAGATACGCAGTATTTT	CASSSGPDTQYF
.	few	13	TRBV12-3/TRBV12-4	TRBJ1-1	TGTGCCGGCTCCCGGGCGGAGGGTGGTGAAGCTTTCTTT	CAGSRAEGGEAFF
.	few	14	TRBV5-1	TRBJ2-1	TGCGCCAGCAGCTTGGCAAGTAGGGTTAGTGAGCAGTTCTTC	CASSLASRVSEQFF
TRBD1	many	14	TRBV5-1	TRBJ2-4	TGCGCCAGCAGCCTAGGACAGGGTTCGGACATTCAGTACTTC	CASSLGQGSDIQYF
.	.	13	TRBV10-1	TRBJ2-1	TGCGCCAGCAGTGGGGCTTCCTACAATGAGCAGTTCTTC	CASSGASYNEQFF
.	.	12	TRBV24-1	TRBJ2-3	TGTTCCACCGGCGGGAACACAGATACGCAGTATTTT	CSTGGNTDTQYF
TRBD1	few	13	TRBV7-9	TRBJ1-1	TGTGCCAGCAGCGGATCCCAGGGGGCAGGAGCTTTCTTT	CASSGSQGAGAFF
.	few	17	TRBV5-1	TRBJ2-1	TGCGCCAGCAGCTTGAGCTGGGACCTCAGCTCCTACAATGAGCAGTTCTTC	CASSLSWDLSSYNEQFF
.	.	17	TRBV3-1	TRBJ2-1	TGTGCCAGCAGCCAACCGTTCTACCGGGGATTAGGACATGAGCAGTTCTTC	CASSQPFYRGLGHEQFF
TRBD2	many	16	TRBV27	TRBJ2-1	TGTGCCAGCAGTTTACGGCGGGGGGATTCCTACAATGAGCAGTTCTTC	CASSLRRGDSYNEQFF
TRBD1	.	16	TRBV7-2	TRBJ1-4	TGTGCCAGCAGCCCAGGGGTGACAGGGAATAATGAAAAACTGTTTTTT	CASSPGVTGNNEKLFF
.	many	13	TRBV30	TRBJ2-3	TGTGCCTGGATGGACTTTAGCACAGATACGCAGTATTTT	CAWMDFSTDTQYF
TRBD2	.	16	TRBV2	TRBJ2-3	TGTGCCAGCATCACACAGCGGGGCTTTTTCACAGATACGCAGTATTTT	CASITQRGFFTDTQYF
TRBD2	many	16	TRBV2	TRBJ2-5	TGTGCCAGCAGTCTCCAGTGGGTAGCGGGGGGGCCGGCCCAGTACTTC	CASSLQWVAGGPAQYF
.	.	13	TRBV10-3	TRBJ1-4	TGTGCCAGCCACAGGGCAACTAATGAAAAACTGTTTTTT	CASHRATNEKLFF
TRBD1	.	16	TRBV10-3	TRBJ2-3	TGTGCCGTCTTGTCCGGGACAGGGGAACTTTGGGATACGCAGTATTTT	CAVLSGTGELWDTQYF
TRBD1	.	15	TRBV6-1	TRBJ1-5	TGTGCCAGCAGGGTCGGACAGGGCGGCAATCAGCCCCAGCATTTT	CASRVGQGGNQPQHF
.	few	9	TRBV20-1	TRBJ2-5	TGCAGTGCTAGAGAGACCCAGTACTTC	CSARETQYF
TRBD1	.	16	TRBV20-1	TRBJ2-2	TGCAGTGCTAGACGGACAGGCGACCTTAGGGCCGGGGAGCTGTTTTTT	CSARRTGDLRAGELFF
.	.	13	TRBV20-1	TRBJ1-4	TGCAGTGCTGGCGGAGGGAGTAATGAAAAACTGTTTTTT	CSAGGGSNEKLFF
TRBD1	many	16	TRBV20-1	TRBJ1-6	TGCAGTGCCTTTTCCCGACAGGGGATGAGTTGGTCACCCCTCCACTTT	CSAFSRQGMSWSPLHF
TRBD2	.	19	TRBV18	TRBJ2-6	TGTGCCAGCTCACCAGGGACTAGCGTAAGGGGTGGAGGGGCCAACGTCCTGACTTTC	CASSPGTSVRGGGANVLTF
.	few	15	TRBV5-1	TRBJ1-2	TGCGCCAGCAGCTTGGCGGCAGGCGGAAACTATGGCTACACCTTC	CASSLAAGGNYGYTF
.	.	14	TRBV6-2/TRBV6-3	TRBJ1-2	TGTGCCAGCAGTTACCCAGGGGCGCCCCGAGGCTACACCTTC	CASSYPGAPRGYTF
.	many	13	TRBV7-3	TRBJ2-1	TGTGCCAGCAGCGGAGGCAACCGGGGGGAGCAGTTCTTC	CASSGGNRGEQFF
.	many	15	TRBV6-2/TRBV6-3	TRBJ2-5	TGTGCCAGCAGTGACCTCAGACAGATGCAAGAGACCCAGTACTTC	CASSDLRQMQETQYF
.	few	15	TRBV7-2	TRBJ2-3	TGTGCCAGCAGCATGGAAGAGGCCATCTCCCTAGCGCAGTATTTT	CASSMEEAISLAQYF
.	.	16	TRBV6-4	TRBJ1-5	TGTGCCAGCAGTGACTCTCAGCGTGCCCGTGATGGGCCCCAGCATTTT	CASSDSQRARDGPQHF
.	few	13	TRBV7-8	TRBJ1-2	TGTGCCAGCAGCTCGCAATTAAACTATGGCTACACCTTC	CASSSQLNYGYTF
TRBD1	few	14	TRBV5-4	TRBJ2-5	TGTGCCAGCAGCACGGGACAGACCCAAGAGACCCAGTACTTC	CASSTGQTQETQYF
TRBD2	many	15	TRBV7-2	TRBJ2-3	TGTGCCAGCAGGGGACTAGCGGGGAATACAGATACGCAGTATTTT	CASRGLAGNTDTQYF
.	once	13	TRBV12-3/TRBV12-4	TRBJ1-2	TGTGCCAGCAGTCCGCTTAGGTTCTATGGCTACACCTTC	CASSPLRFYGYTF
.	.	14	TRBV5-6	TRBJ1-1	TGTGCCAGCAGCTTGGTTTCAGGGGTCACTGAAGCTTTCTTT	CASSLVSGVTEAFF
.	many	16	TRBV7-8	TRBJ2-2	TGTGCCAGCAGCACTTACACAGGACTGAACACCGGGGAGCTGTTTTTT	CASSTYTGLNTGELFF
.	.	15	TRBV9	TRBJ2-3	TGTGCCAGCAGCCTTTACGGACCCACGACAGATACGCAGTATTTT	CASSLYGPTTDTQYF
TRBD1	.	14	TRBV29-1	TRBJ1-3	TGCAGCGCCGGACAGGGGGCGTCGGGAAACACCATATATTTT	CSAGQGASGNTIYF
.	few	15	TRBV18	TRBJ2-2	TGTGCCAGCTCACCCCCAACAGAGTACACCGGGGAGCTGTTTTTT	CASSPPTEYTGELFF
.	.	15	TRBV10-3	TRBJ2-7	TGTGCCATCAGTGAATTGGGACTCAGCTCCTACGAGCAGTACTTC	CAISELGLSSYEQYF
.	.	14	TRBV2	TRBJ2-2	TGTGCCAGCAGCGGACAAACGAACACCGGGGAGCTGTTTTTT	CASSGQTNTGELFF
TRBD2	.	12	TRBV20-1	TRBJ2-1	TGCAGTGCTAGTAGCGGGGACGGTGAGCAGTTCTTC	CSASSGDGEQFF
TRBD2	.	16	TRBV12-3/TRBV12-4	TRBJ2-2	TGTGCCAGCAGGACACCCGGGACTAGCTATCCCGGGGAGCTGTTTTTT	CASRTPGTSYPGELFF
TRBD2	.	16	TRBV10-3	TRBJ2-1	TGTGCCATCAGTGCTCTCGCTAGCGGGGGGGCCGGGGAGCAGTTCTTC	CAISALASGGAGEQFF